This section outlines one T cell receptor (beta chain) sequence together with its context. Its antigen is currently unknown. This sample is drawn from a study of cytomegalovirus exposure and HLA in healthy donors. Study results and caveats: There were several of the most significant clusters that appeared linked to common viral pathogens in a later analysis. Later analysis identified a missense DCLRE1C variant that was linked to TCR beta V- and J-gene trimming. According to reports, the classifier identified cytomegalovirus status with high specificity and sensitivity. The presence/absence work took it that sequencing depth was about the same across donors.

With 60 Vbeta and 13 Jbeta primers, the PCR was carried out. Profiling relied on immunoSEQ multiplex PCR, and the TCRdb table lists in-frame clones only, not all of them. The table lists about 160,000 clones, roughly 77% of them singletons. This CDR3 is built from 13 residues. V dropped 8 bases and J dropped 4; count of bases not matched to a gene: 5. Germline CDR1 MNHEY, CDR2 SMNVEV (reference sequence). The chain has TRBV27 and TRBJ1-5; the match to TRBD1 covers 7 bases. The sequence came from a human donor in good health. The sample comprised PBMCs. CDR3 residues: CASSGTANQPQHF. For the CDR3, the DNA is TGTGCCAGCTCCGGGACAGCTAATCAGCCCCAGCATTTT.